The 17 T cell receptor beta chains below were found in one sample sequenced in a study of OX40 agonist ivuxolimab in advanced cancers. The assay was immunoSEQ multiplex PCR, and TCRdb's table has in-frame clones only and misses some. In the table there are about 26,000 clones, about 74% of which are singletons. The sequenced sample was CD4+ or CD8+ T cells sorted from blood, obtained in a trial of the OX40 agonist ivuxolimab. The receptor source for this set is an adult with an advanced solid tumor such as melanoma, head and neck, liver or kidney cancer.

The CDR3 coding sequence is TGCGCCAGCAGCCAATTTCCCAGGGGGAGCGGAGAGACCCAGTACTTC. Translating it yields CASSQFPRGSGETQYF. The chain carries TRBV4-1 and TRBJ2-5; 7 positions match TRBD1. The CDR3 is made up of 16 amino acids. Per the germline V gene, CDR1 is MGHRA and CDR2 is YSYEKL. With V trimmed by 2 bases and J by 4 bases, 10 bases remained unmatched.

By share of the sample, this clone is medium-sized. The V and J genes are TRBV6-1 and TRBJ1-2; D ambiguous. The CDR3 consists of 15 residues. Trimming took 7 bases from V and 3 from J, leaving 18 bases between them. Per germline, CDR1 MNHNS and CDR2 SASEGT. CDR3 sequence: CASTKGGGPDYGYTF. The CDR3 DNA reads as TGTGCCAGCACCAAGGGTGGAGGGCCTGACTATGGCTACACCTTC.

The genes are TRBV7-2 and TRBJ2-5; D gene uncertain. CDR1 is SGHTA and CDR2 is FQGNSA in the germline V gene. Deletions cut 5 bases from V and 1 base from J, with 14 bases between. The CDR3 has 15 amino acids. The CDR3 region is CASSGSYQTQETQYF. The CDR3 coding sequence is TGTGCCAGCAGCGGAAGCTACCAGACCCAAGAGACCCAGTACTTC.

Written as DNA, the CDR3 is TGTGCCAGCAGTTCCAGCGGGGGGAATCGGGCCCAGTACTTC. Encoded protein: CASSSSGGNRAQYF. The chain carries TRBV7-3 and TRBJ2-5, with TRBD2 identical over 9 bases. Trimming at V came to 6 bases and at J to 9 bases, leaving 11 bases not matched to a gene. Germline V gene lookup returns CDR1 SGHTA and CDR2 FQGTGA. CDR3 length: 14 amino acids.

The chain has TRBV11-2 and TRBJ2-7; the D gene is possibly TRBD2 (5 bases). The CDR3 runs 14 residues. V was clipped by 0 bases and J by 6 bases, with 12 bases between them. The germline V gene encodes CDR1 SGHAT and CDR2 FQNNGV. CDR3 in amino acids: CASSLEGARAEQYF. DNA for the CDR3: TGTGCCAGCAGCTTAGAGGGAGCCAGAGCCGAGCAGTACTTC.

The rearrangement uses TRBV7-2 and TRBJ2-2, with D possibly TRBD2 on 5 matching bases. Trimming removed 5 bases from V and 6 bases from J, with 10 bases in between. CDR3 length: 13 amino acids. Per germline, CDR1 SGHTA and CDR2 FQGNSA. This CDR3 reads CASSPSSPGELFF. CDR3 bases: TGTGCCAGCAGCCCTAGCTCCCCCGGGGAGCTGTTTTTT.

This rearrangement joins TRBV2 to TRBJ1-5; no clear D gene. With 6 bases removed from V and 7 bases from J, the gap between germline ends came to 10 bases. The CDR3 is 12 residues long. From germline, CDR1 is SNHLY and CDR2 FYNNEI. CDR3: CASSRRAQPQHF. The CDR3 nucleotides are TGTGCCAGCAGCAGGAGGGCACAGCCCCAGCATTTT.

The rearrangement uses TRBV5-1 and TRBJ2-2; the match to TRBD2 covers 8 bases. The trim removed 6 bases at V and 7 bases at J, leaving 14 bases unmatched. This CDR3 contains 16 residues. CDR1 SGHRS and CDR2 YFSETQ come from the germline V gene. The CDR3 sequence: CASTFFLSGEGGELFF. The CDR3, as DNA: TGCGCCAGCACCTTTTTCCTTAGCGGGGAAGGCGGGGAGCTGTTTTTT.

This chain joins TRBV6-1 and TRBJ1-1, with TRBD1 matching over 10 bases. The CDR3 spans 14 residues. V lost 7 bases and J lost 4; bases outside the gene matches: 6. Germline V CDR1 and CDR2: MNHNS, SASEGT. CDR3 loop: CASTLGTGVTEAFF. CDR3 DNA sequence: TGTGCCAGCACCCTCGGGACAGGGGTCACTGAAGCTTTCTTT.

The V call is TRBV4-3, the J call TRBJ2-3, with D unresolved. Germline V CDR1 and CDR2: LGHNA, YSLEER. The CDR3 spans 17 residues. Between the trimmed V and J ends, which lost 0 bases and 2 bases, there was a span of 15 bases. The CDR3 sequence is CASSQEWVGGITDTQYF. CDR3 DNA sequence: TGCGCCAGCAGCCAAGAATGGGTCGGCGGAATCACAGATACGCAGTATTTT.

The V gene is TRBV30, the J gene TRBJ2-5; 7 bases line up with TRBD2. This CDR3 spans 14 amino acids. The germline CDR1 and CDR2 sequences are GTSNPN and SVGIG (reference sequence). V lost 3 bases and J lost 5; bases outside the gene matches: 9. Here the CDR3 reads CAWSRGRGGETQYF. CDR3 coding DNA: TGTGCCTGGAGCCGGGGAAGGGGAGGGGAGACCCAGTACTTC.

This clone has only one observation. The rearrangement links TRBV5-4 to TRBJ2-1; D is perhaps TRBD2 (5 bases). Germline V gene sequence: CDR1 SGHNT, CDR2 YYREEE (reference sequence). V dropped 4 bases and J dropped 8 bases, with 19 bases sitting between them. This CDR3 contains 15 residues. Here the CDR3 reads CASSLIMKRGYEQFF. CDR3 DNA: TGTGCCAGCAGCCTCATAATGAAACGGGGATATGAGCAGTTCTTC.

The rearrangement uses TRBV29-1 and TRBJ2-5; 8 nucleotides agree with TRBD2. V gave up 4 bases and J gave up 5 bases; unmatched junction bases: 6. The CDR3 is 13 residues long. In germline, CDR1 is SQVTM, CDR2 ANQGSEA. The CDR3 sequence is CSVVGGGPETQYF. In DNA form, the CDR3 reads TGCAGCGTTGTCGGGGGGGGGCCTGAGACCCAGTACTTC.

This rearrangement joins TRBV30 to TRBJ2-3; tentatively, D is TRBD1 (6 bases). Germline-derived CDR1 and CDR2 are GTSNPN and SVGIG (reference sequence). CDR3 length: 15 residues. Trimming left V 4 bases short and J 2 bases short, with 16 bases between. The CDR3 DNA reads TGTGCCTGGAAAAGGTTCAGGGGTTTCACAGATACGCAGTATTTT. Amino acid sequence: CAWKRFRGFTDTQYF.

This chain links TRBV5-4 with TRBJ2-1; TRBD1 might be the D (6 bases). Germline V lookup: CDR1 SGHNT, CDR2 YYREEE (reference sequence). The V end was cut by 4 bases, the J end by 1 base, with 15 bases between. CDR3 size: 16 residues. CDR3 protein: CASSADSQPSYNEQFF. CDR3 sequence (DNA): TGTGCCAGCAGCGCGGACAGCCAACCTTCCTACAATGAGCAGTTCTTC.

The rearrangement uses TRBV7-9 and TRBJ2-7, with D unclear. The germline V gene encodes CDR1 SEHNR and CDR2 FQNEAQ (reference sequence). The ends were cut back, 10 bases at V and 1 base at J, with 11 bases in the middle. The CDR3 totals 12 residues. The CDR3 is CATTDASYEQYF. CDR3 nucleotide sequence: TGTGCCACCACCGACGCTTCCTACGAGCAGTACTTC.

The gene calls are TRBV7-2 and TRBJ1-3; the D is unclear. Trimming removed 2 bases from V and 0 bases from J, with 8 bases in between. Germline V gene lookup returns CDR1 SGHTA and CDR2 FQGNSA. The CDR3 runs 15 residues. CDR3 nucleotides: TGTGCCAGCAGCTTATTGGGTATCTCTGGAAACACCATATATTTT. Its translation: CASSLLGISGNTIYF.